This is a list of T cell receptor beta chains from one sample in a study of T cell responses to AZD1222 COVID-19 vaccine. Sequenced by immunoSEQ multiplex PCR; TCRdb stores in-frame clones only, minus some. The sample holds approximately 150,000 clones; roughly 90% are singletons and the top ten take about 4.5%. The input for sequencing was peripheral blood, taken 28 days after the second AZD1222 dose. The source is an adult who received the AZD1222 COVID-19 vaccine. Each CDR3 is given with its conserved first and last residue. D genes are given only for firm matches. Some rows have no size entry. The others give once, few or many, or a class for an expanded clone.

d_call,j_call,v_call,clone_size,cdr3_aa,cdr3_nt
NA,TRBJ2-2,TRBV6-2/TRBV6-3,NA,CASSYSNRAGELFF,TGTGCCAGCAGTTACTCGAACAGGGCCGGGGAGCTGTTTTTT
TRBD2,TRBJ2-7,TRBV29-1,few,CSVGLAGPYEQYF,TGCAGCGTTGGACTAGCGGGGCCCTACGAGCAGTACTTC
NA,TRBJ2-2,TRBV4-3,NA,CASSQNSDPSGELFF,TGCGCCAGCAGCCAAAATAGTGACCCGTCCGGGGAGCTGTTTTTT
NA,TRBJ1-1,TRBV2,NA,CASSANTEAFF,TGTGCCAGCAGTGCCAACACTGAAGCTTTCTTT
TRBD2,TRBJ2-7,TRBV6-5,NA,CASSSGALYEQYF,TGTGCCAGCAGTAGCGGGGCGCTCTACGAGCAGTACTTC
NA,TRBJ1-2,TRBV30,NA,CACDGPANYGYTF,TGTGCCTGCGATGGACCGGCTAACTATGGCTACACCTTC
NA,TRBJ2-6,TRBV18,NA,CASSPTTLGANVLTF,TGTGCCAGCTCACCAACGACACTAGGGGCCAACGTCCTGACTTTC
NA,TRBJ2-1,TRBV5-1,few,CASSSRAGNNEQFF,TGCGCCAGCAGCTCCCGAGCAGGGAACAATGAGCAGTTCTTC
NA,TRBJ1-6,TRBV5-1,NA,CASSLQQVYNSPLHF,TGCGCCAGCAGCTTGCAACAGGTGTATAATTCACCCCTCCACTTT
TRBD1,TRBJ1-2,TRBV6-5,NA,CASSQGAANYGYTF,TGTGCCAGCAGTCAGGGGGCTGCTAACTATGGCTACACCTTC
NA,TRBJ1-1,TRBV19,NA,CASSLLDSEAFF,TGTGCCAGTAGTCTATTGGACAGTGAAGCTTTCTTT
TRBD1,TRBJ1-2,TRBV3-1/TRBV3-2,NA,CASSPLLQGAIAF,TGTGCCAGCAGCCCACTTCTGCAGGGGGCTATCGCCTTC
TRBD1,TRBJ1-2,TRBV20-1,NA,CSASWAGGDYGYTF,TGCAGTGCTAGTTGGGCAGGGGGCGACTATGGCTACACCTTC
TRBD1,TRBJ2-3,TRBV7-6,NA,CASSAGQGTDTQYF,TGTGCCAGCAGCGCGGGACAGGGCACAGATACGCAGTATTTT
NA,TRBJ1-4,TRBV2,NA,CASSASQSRGNEKLFF,TGTGCCAGCAGCGCATCACAGTCGAGGGGCAATGAAAAACTGTTTTTT
NA,TRBJ1-5,TRBV19,NA,CASSIRTLGNQPQHF,TGTGCCAGTAGTATACGGACCCTTGGCAATCAGCCCCAGCATTTT
TRBD1,TRBJ1-2,TRBV29-1,NA,CSTGTVSGYTF,TGCAGCACCGGGACAGTTTCTGGCTACACCTTC
NA,TRBJ2-5,TRBV23-1,NA,CASRSRETQYF,TGCGCCAGCAGATCCCGGGAGACCCAGTACTTC
TRBD1,TRBJ2-7,TRBV6-1,NA,CASSESPFPRGQGGSEQYF,TGTGCCAGCAGCGAATCCCCTTTTCCCCGGGGACAGGGAGGTAGCGAGCAGTACTTC
TRBD2,TRBJ2-5,TRBV28,NA,CASSPLSGGNQETQYF,TGTGCCAGCAGTCCCCTGAGCGGGGGAAACCAAGAGACCCAGTACTTC
NA,TRBJ1-5,TRBV3-1/TRBV3-2,few,CASSQGTGNQPQHF,TGTGCCAGCAGCCAAGGGACAGGCAATCAGCCCCAGCATTTT
NA,TRBJ1-4,TRBV5-1,NA,CASSPQGLGEKLFF,TGCGCCAGCAGCCCACAGGGTCTGGGTGAAAAACTGTTTTTT
NA,TRBJ1-4,TRBV18,NA,CASSPPGKGATNEKLFF,TGTGCCAGCTCACCACCGGGGAAGGGGGCAACTAATGAAAAACTGTTTTTT
NA,TRBJ1-2,TRBV5-6,once,CASSFSPKTGYGYTF,TGTGCCAGCAGCTTTAGCCCCAAGACCGGATATGGCTACACCTTC
NA,TRBJ1-3,TRBV9,NA,CASSPGRLTTGNTIYF,TGTGCCAGCAGCCCAGGACGGCTAACTACTGGAAACACCATATATTTT
NA,TRBJ1-5,TRBV27,NA,CASSGVGNQPQHF,TGTGCCAGCAGTGGGGTTGGGAATCAGCCCCAGCATTTT
NA,TRBJ1-3,TRBV6-5,NA,CASSTHRETGNTIYF,TGTGCCAGCAGTACCCACAGGGAGACTGGAAACACCATATATTTT
TRBD1,TRBJ1-1,TRBV7-6,NA,CASSYRGTEAFF,TGTGCCAGCAGTTACAGGGGAACTGAAGCTTTCTTT
NA,TRBJ1-1,TRBV7-9,NA,CASSLDGGAEAFF,TGTGCCAGCAGCTTAGATGGGGGTGCTGAAGCTTTCTTT
NA,TRBJ2-1,TRBV18,NA,CASSSMQELGEFF,TGTGCCAGCTCATCCATGCAGGAACTTGGGGAGTTCTTC
NA,TRBJ1-2,TRBV5-1,NA,CASSLARKGLAGYTF,TGCGCCAGCAGCTTGGCGCGAAAGGGACTCGCGGGCTACACCTTC
TRBD2,TRBJ2-2,TRBV7-2,NA,CASRLAGGGELFF,TGTGCCAGCAGACTAGCGGGGGGAGGGGAGCTGTTTTTT
NA,TRBJ1-2,TRBV30,NA,CAWTTPGQIYGYTF,TGTGCCTGGACCACCCCGGGGCAGATCTATGGCTACACCTTC
NA,TRBJ1-6,TRBV14,NA,CASRYRDYNSPLHF,TGTGCCAGCAGGTACAGGGATTATAATTCACCCCTCCACTTT
TRBD1,TRBJ1-1,TRBV30,NA,CAWSVGTGDTEAFF,TGTGCCTGGAGTGTGGGGACAGGAGATACTGAAGCTTTCTTT
NA,TRBJ1-3,TRBV18,NA,CASSPRQSDSGNTIYF,TGTGCCAGCTCACCACGACAGTCTGATTCTGGAAACACCATATATTTT
NA,TRBJ2-3,TRBV7-6,NA,CASSFGSRGADTQYF,TGTGCCAGCAGCTTTGGCTCTCGAGGGGCCGATACGCAGTATTTT
NA,TRBJ1-3,TRBV5-1,NA,CASSLDLGRSGNTIYF,TGCGCCAGCAGCTTGGATCTGGGCCGCTCTGGAAACACCATATATTTT
NA,TRBJ1-3,TRBV30,NA,CAWSGGNTIYF,TGTGCCTGGAGTGGTGGAAACACCATATATTTT
NA,TRBJ1-3,TRBV11-2,once,CASSSRGSGNTIYF,TGTGCCAGCAGCTCCAGGGGTTCTGGAAACACCATATATTTT
TRBD1,TRBJ1-3,TRBV11-1,once,CASSRAGTDGNTIYF,TGTGCCAGCAGCCGCGCCGGGACAGACGGAAACACCATATATTTT
TRBD2,TRBJ2-1,TRBV7-9,NA,CASSLGLAVFLNNEQFF,TGTGCCAGCAGCTTAGGACTAGCGGTTTTTCTGAACAATGAGCAGTTCTTC
TRBD2,TRBJ2-7,TRBV5-4,NA,CASTYTGGVGYEQYF,TGTGCCAGCACCTATACCGGGGGGGTCGGCTACGAGCAGTACTTC
TRBD1,TRBJ1-1,TRBV6-1,NA,CASSEAGQGAREAFF,TGTGCCAGCAGTGAAGCGGGACAGGGGGCGCGGGAAGCTTTCTTT
NA,TRBJ2-7,TRBV2,once,CASVPVTGVDEQYF,TGTGCCAGCGTACCAGTAACTGGTGTAGACGAGCAGTACTTC
NA,TRBJ1-6,TRBV6-2/TRBV6-3,NA,CASSYSTRNKAPLHF,TGTGCCAGCAGTTACTCGACCAGAAACAAGGCACCCCTCCACTTT